These 28 T cell receptor beta chains came from one sample sequenced in a study of T cell repertoires in cytomegalovirus infection. Each CDR3 protein gets one entry after TCRdb re-called the reads with MiXCR. Of about 230,000 distinct CDR3 sequences listed, 6% to 8% were seen once; the top ten hold more than 5.5%. Source material: PBMCs. All receptors derive from a human donor in good health (CMV status not recorded). Some clones in this sample may be carry-over from other donors' samples.

Worth noting for this clonotype: One base away lies a much larger clone, so this may be a sequencing read error. CDR3 sequence: CASTTGAGANVLSF. The CDR3 DNA follows: TGTGCCAGCACCACAGGGGCCGGGGCCAACGTCCTGAGTTTC. The chain joins TRBV28 to TRBJ2-6; 7 bases map to TRBD1. CDR3 length: 14 residues. The germline CDR1 and CDR2 sequences are MDHEN and SYDVKM. Full variable domain (remainder filled in from reference TRBV28 and TRBJ2-6): DVKVTQSSRYLVKRTGEKVFLECVQDMDHENMFWYRQDPGLGLRLIYFSYDVKMKEKGDIPEGYSVSREKKERFSLILESASTNQTSMYLCASTTGAGANVLSFGAGSRLTVL.

This clonotype was seen repeatedly, ten times or more. The V and J genes are TRBV7-8 and TRBJ1-5; TRBD1 is a possible D gene (5 bases). Trimming shortened V by 1 base and J by 7 bases, and 14 bases separated the two germline ends. Germline V gene lookup returns CDR1 SGHVS and CDR2 FQNEAQ. The CDR3 is made up of 15 amino acids. CDR3 protein: CASSLGGGFGQPQHF. CDR3 coding DNA: TGTGCCAGCAGCTTAGGGGGGGGGTTCGGGCAGCCCCAGCATTTT.

This clonotype was recorded many times. The CDR3 coding sequence is TGCGCCAGCAGCTCTCCGACAGGGTTGAACACTGAAGCTTTCTTT. Translation gives CASSSPTGLNTEAFF. The gene calls are TRBV5-1 and TRBJ1-1; TRBD1 matches 7 bases. Germline V gene sequence: CDR1 SGHRS, CDR2 YFSETQ. V lost 3 bases and J lost 0; bases outside the gene matches: 5. This CDR3 spans 15 amino acids.

The sample holds many counts of this clonotype. The chain recombines TRBV14 with TRBJ2-5, with 14 bases lining up with TRBD2. The CDR3 extends over 16 amino acids. The V gene's germline CDR1 is SGHDN and CDR2 FVKESK. Trimming took 6 bases from V and 5 from J; bases not matched to a gene: 8. The CDR3, as DNA: TGTGCCAGCAGGAAGACTAGCGGGGGGGATTTGGAGACCCAGTACTTC. It specifies CASRKTSGGDLETQYF.

This clonotype came up many times. The rearrangement joins TRBV14 to TRBJ1-5, with TRBD1 identical over 7 bases. Germline CDR1 and CDR2: SGHDN and FVKESK. V was clipped by 1 base and J by 5 bases; unmatched bases: 5. CDR3 length: 15 amino acids. CDR3 sequence (DNA): TGTGCCAGCAGCCAAGGAGGGGGCTGGGATCAGCCCCAGCATTTT. It yields the protein CASSQGGGWDQPQHF.

At least ten counts were recorded for this clonotype. The chain joins TRBV18 to TRBJ2-5, with unresolved D. CDR3 length: 12 residues. Germline V gene lookup returns CDR1 KGHSH and CDR2 LQKENI. V lost 10 bases to trimming and J lost 5 bases, with 14 bases between them. CDR3 DNA: TGTGCCACCTCCCAGGTTACGGAGACCCAGTACTTC. This sequence encodes CATSQVTETQYF.

This clonotype was observed a few times. V and J are TRBV29-1 and TRBJ1-5, with D possibly TRBD1 on 6 matching bases. CDR1 and CDR2 from the germline V gene are SQVTM and ANQGSEA. The CDR3 is 12 residues long. The V end lost 0 bases, the J end lost 16 bases, and 16 bases lay between the germline ends. The CDR3 spells CSVEESGGAVHF. The CDR3, as DNA: TGCAGCGTTGAAGAATCCGGGGGGGCGGTACATTTT.

The gene calls are TRBV28 and TRBJ2-5; possibly TRBD1 or TRBD2 for D (6 bases each). Per the germline V gene, CDR1 is MDHEN and CDR2 is SYDVKM. V was shortened by 7 bases and J by 5 bases, with 20 bases between the two germline ends. This CDR3 has 15 amino acids. CDR3 sequence: CASTLGWGAWETQYF. The CDR3 DNA reads as TGTGCCAGCACACTTGGATGGGGGGCTTGGGAGACCCAGTACTTC.

This rearrangement joins TRBV14 to TRBJ1-1; 11 bases fit TRBD1. This CDR3 region has 16 residues. Trimming cost V 4 bases and J 4 bases; bases outside gene matches: 8. The germline gives CDR1 SGHDN, CDR2 FVKESK. CDR3 DNA: TGTGCCAGCAGCCCCAAGTACGGGACAGGGGGCACTGAAGCTTTCTTT. It encodes CASSPKYGTGGTEAFF.

This clonotype was seen many times. The genes are TRBV5-1 and TRBJ1-5; D not resolved. Germline CDR1 reads SGHRS; CDR2 reads YFSETQ. CDR3 length: 12 amino acids. With 6 bases removed from V and 4 bases from J, the gap between germline ends came to 8 bases. The CDR3 loop is CASIRQNQPQHF. The CDR3 bases are TGCGCCAGCATTCGGCAAAATCAGCCCCAGCATTTT.

This clonotype occurred a few times. The chain combines TRBV29-1 with TRBJ2-5; D is unclear. In germline, CDR1 is SQVTM, CDR2 ANQGSEA. This CDR3 region has 12 residues. V was trimmed by 5 bases and J by 4 bases, leaving 11 bases between them. For the CDR3, the DNA is TGCAGCGTTCCTTCCGCAGGAGAGACCCAGTACTTC. Translating gives CSVPSAGETQYF.

V gene TRBV12-3 or TRBV12-4 combines with J gene TRBJ2-2, with D perhaps assigned TRBD1 or TRBD2 (5 bases each). V was clipped by 6 bases and J by 2 bases, with 16 bases between them. The CDR3 is 16 residues long. CDR3 sequence: CASSPRPGPNTGELFF. The DNA of the CDR3 is TGTGCCAGCAGCCCAAGGCCGGGACCTAACACCGGGGAGCTGTTTTTT.

The chain links TRBV12-3 or TRBV12-4 to TRBJ2-2, with 10 bases fitting TRBD1. V gave up 6 bases and J gave up 2 bases; unmatched junction bases: 18. The CDR3 sequence is 20 residues long. This CDR3 is CASSRTPGTGAISNTGELFF. The CDR3 DNA follows: TGTGCCAGCAGCCGGACTCCGGGGACAGGGGCGATCTCAAACACCGGGGAGCTGTTTTTT.

This clonotype was observed at least ten times. This chain connects TRBV3-1 to TRBJ2-1; 10 bases are shared with TRBD2. This CDR3 contains 17 residues. Trimming removed 6 bases from V and 3 bases from J; junction bases left unmatched: 11. Germline assignment: CDR1 LGHDT and CDR2 YNNKEL (reference sequence). In DNA form, the CDR3 reads TGTGCCAGCAGGGAAAACCTAAAGCGGGGGGGCTACAATGAGCAGTTCTTC. As protein: CASRENLKRGGYNEQFF.

This clonotype was observed a few times. This rearrangement joins TRBV18 to TRBJ2-7; 8 bases map to TRBD1. CDR1 is KGHSH, CDR2 LQKENI, per germline. With V trimmed by 4 bases and J by 0 bases, 5 bases remained unmatched. CDR3 size: 15 residues. The CDR3 reads CASSQPGQDSYEQYF. CDR3 bases: TGTGCCAGCTCACAACCGGGACAGGACTCCTACGAGCAGTACTTC.

This clonotype was seen ten or more times. V gene TRBV7-2 combines with J gene TRBJ2-5, with D perhaps matching TRBD2 (5 bases). Deletions cut 6 bases from V and 3 bases from J, with 17 bases between. This CDR3 has 15 residues. In germline, CDR1 is SGHTA, CDR2 FQGNSA. The CDR3 here is CASRPVGGLEETQYF. The CDR3, as DNA: TGTGCCAGCAGACCCGTGGGCGGGTTAGAAGAGACCCAGTACTTC.

This clonotype was recorded at least ten times. The chain is built from TRBV20-1 and TRBJ1-1; D call uncertain. The V gene's germline CDR1 is DFQATT and CDR2 SNEGSKA (reference sequence). CDR3 length equals 13 residues. CDR3 sequence (DNA): TGCAGACTAGGCACAGACTTGAACACTGAAGCTTTCTTT. Its translation: CRLGTDLNTEAFF.

This clonotype was detected only a few times. One end of the junction varies from germline; a read error may be responsible. The chain has TRBV28 and TRBJ2-7; TRBD2 might be the D (6 bases). There are 16 residues in the CDR3. CDR1 and CDR2 from the germline V gene are MDHEN and SYDVKM. In DNA form, the CDR3 reads TGTGTCAGCAGAGGGACCGGGACTCACTTCGCCTACGAGCAGTACTTC. Protein: CVSRGTGTHFAYEQYF.

This clonotype showed up many times. This chain links TRBV10-3 with TRBJ2-2; D tentatively reads TRBD1 or TRBD2 (5 bases each). V was clipped by 6 bases and J by 1 base, with 12 bases between them. The CDR3 totals 15 residues. Germline V gives CDR1 ENHRY, CDR2 SYGVKD. The CDR3 nucleotides are TGTGCCATCAGCGGGACGGCCATGAACACCGGGGAGCTGTTTTTT. It is translated as CAISGTAMNTGELFF.

A remark on this clonotype: The germline gene is not matched at one end of the junction; a read error may be the cause. The chain uses TRBV9 and TRBJ2-3, with no clear D. CDR1 and CDR2 from the germline V gene are SGDLS and YYNGEE. CDR3 size: 16 residues. The DNA of the CDR3 is TGTGTCAGCAGCGTAGGAGAGGCCGCTACCACAGATACGCAGTATTTT. Protein sequence: CVSSVGEAATTDTQYF.

This clonotype was picked up many times. V is TRBV5-1 and J is TRBJ2-3; D not certain. With 4 bases removed from V and 3 bases from J, the gap between germline ends came to 12 bases. This CDR3 comprises 14 residues. Germline assignment: CDR1 SGHRS and CDR2 YFSETQ. The CDR3 spells CASSPHQRTDTQYF. CDR3 sequence (DNA): TGCGCCAGCAGCCCACACCAACGAACAGATACGCAGTATTTT.

This clonotype was observed many times. The chain uses TRBV12-3 or TRBV12-4 and TRBJ2-2; TRBD1 aligns across 7 bases. This CDR3 spans 16 amino acids. V shed 5 bases and J 0 bases; nucleotides not matched to a gene: 6. The CDR3 sequence is CASSGRGISNTGELFF. CDR3 coding DNA: TGTGCCAGCAGTGGCAGGGGGATCTCGAACACCGGGGAGCTGTTTTTT.

This clonotype was detected ten times or more. V is TRBV7-2 and J is TRBJ1-1, with D unresolved. The length of the CDR3 is 11 residues. Trimming shortened V by 6 bases and J by 6 bases, and 8 bases separated the two germline ends. From germline, CDR1 is SGHTA and CDR2 FQGNSA. CDR3: CASSPRSEAFF. The CDR3 DNA follows: TGTGCCAGCAGTCCGAGGTCTGAAGCTTTCTTT.

This clonotype has more than one count but fewer than ten. V gene TRBV27 combines with J gene TRBJ1-2, with 7 bases lining up with TRBD1. CDR3 size: 15 residues. After removal of 5 bases from V and 3 bases from J, the junction contained 9 bases not matched to a gene. CDR1 and CDR2 (germline): MNHEY, SMNVEV (reference sequence). CDR3 sequence: CASSQNRGPHYGYTF. The CDR3 region has the DNA TGTGCCAGCAGTCAGAACAGGGGTCCTCACTATGGCTACACCTTC.

This clonotype was picked up many times. The chain uses TRBV28 and TRBJ2-5, with 9 bases matching TRBD1. This CDR3 spans 16 amino acids. Germline CDR1 and CDR2: MDHEN and SYDVKM. J was trimmed by 5 bases and V by 4 bases; bases with no gene match: 11. CDR3 residues: CASSSSGQGSRETQYF. The DNA of the CDR3 is TGTGCCAGCAGTTCTTCAGGACAGGGGTCACGGGAGACCCAGTACTTC. The full variable domain, its missing parts supplied by reference TRBV28 and TRBJ2-5, is DVKVTQSSRYLVKRTGEKVFLECVQDMDHENMFWYRQDPGLGLRLIYFSYDVKMKEKGDIPEGYSVSREKKERFSLILESASTNQTSMYLCASSSSGQGSRETQYFGPGTRLLVL.

This clonotype was seen a few times. The genes are TRBV2 and TRBJ1-6; D call uncertain. The germline V and J ends were trimmed by 4 bases and 7 bases, with 11 bases remaining between them. Germline V gene data show CDR1 as SNHLY and CDR2 as FYNNEI. The CDR3 is 14 residues long. The CDR3 DNA follows: TGTGCCAGCAGTGGGTCAGCCAACAATTCACCCCTCCACTTT. Translating gives CASSGSANNSPLHF.

The chain couples TRBV5-6 to TRBJ2-7, with D maybe TRBD1 (6 bases). The CDR3 is 14 amino acids. Trimming left V 2 bases short and J 5 bases short, with 14 bases between. Germline loops: CDR1 SGHDT, CDR2 YYEEEE. CDR3 sequence (DNA): TGTGCCAGCAGCTTTGTATCCAGGGACAACGAGCAGTACTTC. This translates into CASSFVSRDNEQYF.

The J gene is TRBJ1-1, the V gene TRBV6-2 or TRBV6-3; tentative D call: TRBD1 (5 bases). Trimming cost V 2 bases and J 3 bases, with 19 bases left between them. Looked up from germline, CDR1 is MNHEY and CDR2 is SVGEGT. CDR3 length equals 17 residues. The CDR3 DNA sequence: TGTGCCAGCAGTTACCTGCTCATGGAAGGGGAAGACACTGAAGCTTTCTTT. It encodes CASSYLLMEGEDTEAFF.